This T cell receptor beta chain was sequenced in a study of siplizumab effects on memory and regulatory T cells. Study findings and constraints: Only a minority of proliferating CD4+ or CD8+ clones had an assignable naive or memory phenotype, with roughly 80-96% lacking one. Unstimulated subsets were the mapping target of only a minor fraction of alloreactive clones.

V lost 0 bases and J 7 bases, leaving 13 bases between the germline ends. The CDR3 extends over 15 amino acids. Germline V lookup: CDR1 SGHNT, CDR2 YENEEA. Generated by immunoSEQ multiplex PCR, the TCRdb table keeps only in-frame clones and is missing some. The sample yields tens of thousands of clones, roughly 78% seen once. In regard to this clone: Its antigen remains unknown.

The receptor comes from a human donor in good health. The source material was memory CD4+ T cells sorted from blood. The rearrangement links TRBV11-3 to TRBJ2-4; D is perhaps TRBD1 (6 bases). CDR3 loop: CASSLDRGTTNIQYF. The CDR3 region has the DNA TGTGCCAGCAGCTTAGATAGGGGGACAACCAACATTCAGTACTTC.